The sequence of this T cell receptor beta chain was determined in a study of monozygotic twins with inflammatory bowel disease. The CDR3 length is 16 residues. Germline CDR1 SGHAT, CDR2 FQNNGV. TCRdb reprocessed the 5' RACE reads, with one entry per CDR3 protein and no DNA. Its table records 210,000 or so distinct CDR3 sequences. Input material: blood. The clonotype comes from a human donor with ulcerative colitis or Crohn's disease, or a healthy co-twin of an affected twin (not recorded which). V and J are TRBV11-2 and TRBJ2-5; TCRdb names TRBD1, which stays unverified in the absence of DNA. The CDR3: CASSEGDRGVWETQYF.